This T cell receptor beta chain came from a study of cytomegalovirus exposure and HLA in healthy donors. The PCR was carried out with 60 Vbeta primers and 13 Jbeta primers. Only in-frame clones appear in the TCRdb table, and some are missing; sequencing was by immunoSEQ multiplex PCR. The sample shows around 120,000 clones, and 0.55% to 0.6% sits with its ten largest clones. CDR1 and CDR2 from the germline V gene are SQVTM and ANQGSEA. The ends lost 4 bases at V and 8 bases at J; junction bases unmatched: 12. CDR3 length: 15 residues. The sequenced sample was PBMCs. The receptor comes from a man aged 50 or older in good health and CMV-seronegative. The gene calls are TRBV29-1 and TRBJ2-1; 9 bases are shared with TRBD2. The CDR3 nucleotides read TGCAGCGTTGCTTTATGGCGGGGGGGCGTCTATGAGCAGTTCTTC. This encodes CSVALWRGGVYEQFF.